This is a list of T cell receptor beta chains from one sample in a study of CD8 T cells in Susac syndrome. TCRdb re-called the immunoSEQ multiplex PCR reads through MiXCR, storing one row per CDR3 protein. The sample has 400,000 or so distinct CDR3 sequences; approximately 85% are singletons. Specimen: CD8+ T cells from PBMCs. The source is a human donor with multiple sclerosis. Each CDR3 is given with its conserved first and last residue. A D gene is named only where the DNA matches it firmly. Some rows have no size entry. The others give once, few or many, or a class for an expanded clone.

TGTGCCAGCCGATTGGGGGGGAGGTACAATGAGCAGTTCTTC | CASRLGGRYNEQFF | TRBJ2-1 | 14 | TRBD2 | - | TRBV19
TGTGCCAGCAGCTTGCCGGGCTTGTACCAAGAGACCCAGTACTTC | CASSLPGLYQETQYF | TRBJ2-5 | 15 | - | - | TRBV7-9
TGTGCCAGCAGCCAAGGATCCTCCGAGTACTACGAGCAGTACTTC | CASSQGSSEYYEQYF | TRBJ2-7 | 15 | - | - | TRBV3-1
TGTGCCAGCTCACGGGGGGAGACCCAGTACTTC | CASSRGETQYF | TRBJ2-5 | 11 | - | - | TRBV5-4
TGTGCCAGCAGTTCCGGACAGCGAACCTACGAGCAGTACTTC | CASSSGQRTYEQYF | TRBJ2-7 | 14 | - | - | TRBV6-2/TRBV6-3
TGTGCCAGCAGCCAAGATCCGGCCAGGTTGTTTCCCGGGGCCAACGTCCTGACTTTC | CASSQDPARLFPGANVLTF | TRBJ2-6 | 19 | - | - | TRBV14
TGCGCCAGCAGCTTGGGTGACAGTGACCACTACGAGCAGTACTTC | CASSLGDSDHYEQYF | TRBJ2-7 | 15 | - | - | TRBV5-1
TGTGCCAGCGGCCCTAGGTCCTACGAGCAGTACTTC | CASGPRSYEQYF | TRBJ2-7 | 12 | - | - | TRBV7-9
TGTGCCAGTAGTCCTCCCCATGAGAGCTCCTACAATGAGCAGTTCTTC | CASSPPHESSYNEQFF | TRBJ2-1 | 16 | - | - | TRBV19
TGCGCCAGCAGCCACCCCTACGGGGGAGGAGAGACCCAGTACTTC | CASSHPYGGGETQYF | TRBJ2-5 | 15 | - | once | TRBV4-1
TGCGCCAGCGGAGCTGAGTCGGGTATAACAGATACGCAGTATTTT | CASGAESGITDTQYF | TRBJ2-3 | 15 | - | - | TRBV5-1
TGTGCCAGCAGCTCCGGGACAGGGTTCCGAGGCTACGAGCAGTACTTC | CASSSGTGFRGYEQYF | TRBJ2-7 | 16 | TRBD1 | - | TRBV7-9
TGTGCCAGCAGCTTGCGGGGACAGGCACCCTACGAGCAGTACTTC | CASSLRGQAPYEQYF | TRBJ2-7 | 15 | TRBD1 | - | TRBV5-4
TGTGCCAGCAGCTTAACAACTACAACTAATGAAAAACTGTTTTTT | CASSLTTTTNEKLFF | TRBJ1-4 | 15 | - | - | TRBV7-9
TGTGCCAGCAGCTTATATTCTTTGGGGGCAGGTAACACTGAAGCTTTCTTT | CASSLYSLGAGNTEAFF | TRBJ1-1 | 17 | - | - | TRBV7-9
TGTGCCAGCCCTGGGGAGCCTTTGTCCTATGGCTACACCTTC | CASPGEPLSYGYTF | TRBJ1-2 | 14 | - | - | TRBV2
TGTGCCAGCAGTTGGGAGCAGGGGCGCCTCACCGGGGAGCTGTTTTTT | CASSWEQGRLTGELFF | TRBJ2-2 | 16 | - | - | TRBV5-5
TGTGCCAGCGGGGAGTACTATGGCTACACCTTC | CASGEYYGYTF | TRBJ1-2 | 11 | - | - | TRBV2
TGTGCCACCATGCCGCGAGCCGACTACGAGCAGTACTTC | CATMPRADYEQYF | TRBJ2-7 | 13 | - | - | TRBV2
TGCAGTGCTAGGGCTACAGGGGCCGCGAGCACAGATACGCAGTATTTT | CSARATGAASTDTQYF | TRBJ2-3 | 16 | TRBD1 | once | TRBV20-1
TGTGCCAGCAGTTACTCGAATTTGGGTGGGGCTTTCTTT | CASSYSNLGGAFF | TRBJ1-1 | 13 | - | - | TRBV6-5
TGTGCCAGTCGGGGTGGGGGAACTGAAGCTTTCTTT | CASRGGGTEAFF | TRBJ1-1 | 12 | - | - | TRBV6-1
TGCAGCGCCCAGGGGGCAAACACCGGGGAGCTGTTTTTT | CSAQGANTGELFF | TRBJ2-2 | 13 | TRBD1 | - | TRBV29-1
TGTGCCAGCAGTGTCTCTAGCGGAGGGGAGCTGTTTTTT | CASSVSSGGELFF | TRBJ2-2 | 13 | TRBD2 | - | TRBV2
TGTGCCAGCAGCTTGGACCCAGGGCGAGCCTCCTACGAGCAGTACTTC | CASSLDPGRASYEQYF | TRBJ2-7 | 16 | - | - | TRBV5-4
TGTGCCAGCAGCGTAGAGCAGGGGTACGAGCAGTACTTC | CASSVEQGYEQYF | TRBJ2-7 | 13 | - | - | TRBV9
TGTGCCAACCCGACAGGGATCGGTGGCTACACCTTC | CANPTGIGGYTF | TRBJ1-2 | 12 | TRBD1 | once | TRBV2
TGTGCCAGCAAATTGGACACCTCCTACGAGCAGTACTTC | CASKLDTSYEQYF | TRBJ2-7 | 13 | - | - | TRBV7-9
TGCGCCAGCAGCTTGGGGCAAATCTCATTAGATACGCAGTATTTT | CASSLGQISLDTQYF | TRBJ2-3 | 15 | - | - | TRBV5-1
TGTGCCACGCAAGGGACAGCCGGGGGCTACAATGAGCAGTTCTTC | CATQGTAGGYNEQFF | TRBJ2-1 | 15 | - | - | TRBV24-1
TGTGCCAGCAGTGAGGACAGGGGGTCTCAGCCCCAGCATTTT | CASSEDRGSQPQHF | TRBJ1-5 | 14 | TRBD1 | - | TRBV27
TGCAGCGCCCAACTAGCGGGAGATGGCACCGGGGAGCTGTTTTTT | CSAQLAGDGTGELFF | TRBJ2-2 | 15 | TRBD2 | - | TRBV29-1
TGTGCCAGCAGTGAAGTGTCCGGGACAGGGGATTCCGAGCAGTACTTC | CASSEVSGTGDSEQYF | TRBJ2-7 | 16 | TRBD1 | few | TRBV6-1
TGTGCCAGCAGCGTCGAGGGCGGAGAGACCCAGTACTTC | CASSVEGGETQYF | TRBJ2-5 | 13 | - | - | TRBV13
TGCAGTGCTAGAGACCGGGACCTAGCGGGGGGGCGTAATGAGCAGTTCTTC | CSARDRDLAGGRNEQFF | TRBJ2-1 | 17 | TRBD2 | - | TRBV20-1
TGTGCCAGCCAAGCTCAAGAGGGACAGGAGGGGCAAGAGACTCAGTACTTC | CASQAQEGQEGQETQYF | TRBJ2-5 | 17 | TRBD1 | few | TRBV6-1
TGTGCCAGCGTTCCTAGCGGGCGCTCCTACGAGCAGTACTTC | CASVPSGRSYEQYF | TRBJ2-7 | 14 | TRBD2 | - | TRBV11-3
TGTGCCAGTAGTTTTGACACCGGGGAGCTGTTTTTT | CASSFDTGELFF | TRBJ2-2 | 12 | - | - | TRBV19
TGTGCCAGCAGTTTATCTGGACAGGGAACCTACGAGCAGTACTTC | CASSLSGQGTYEQYF | TRBJ2-7 | 15 | TRBD1 | few | TRBV27
TGCAGTGCTCCGGGACTAGCGGGAGGGCTGTACGAGCAGTACTTC | CSAPGLAGGLYEQYF | TRBJ2-7 | 15 | TRBD2 | - | TRBV20-1
TGCGCCAGCAGCCAAGATTTGGCGGGAGGGCCCTACAATGAGCAGTTCTTC | CASSQDLAGGPYNEQFF | TRBJ2-1 | 17 | TRBD2 | - | TRBV4-1
TGTGCCAGCAGTGAAAAGGGAGAGACCCAGTACTTC | CASSEKGETQYF | TRBJ2-5 | 12 | - | - | TRBV6-4
TGCAGTGCTGGAGACAGGGAAGAGTGCTACACCTTC | CSAGDREECYTF | TRBJ1-2 | 12 | TRBD1 | - | TRBV20-1
TGTGCCAGCAGGGACGGACAGGCCGGCTATGGCTACACCTTC | CASRDGQAGYGYTF | TRBJ1-2 | 14 | TRBD1 | - | TRBV6-5
TGCAGTGCTAAGACCGGGTGGACCTACAATGAGCAGTTCTTC | CSAKTGWTYNEQFF | TRBJ2-1 | 14 | - | once | TRBV20-1
TGTGCCACCCTTACAGCTTACGAGCAGTACTTC | CATLTAYEQYF | TRBJ2-7 | 11 | - | - | TRBV2
TGTGCCAGCAGCGTTCCGGGGGATCCTATCACATCAGATACGCAGTATTTT | CASSVPGDPITSDTQYF | TRBJ2-3 | 17 | - | - | TRBV9
TGTGCCAGCTCACCACGTACCGGGGTTCCACAAGAGACCCAGTACTTC | CASSPRTGVPQETQYF | TRBJ2-5 | 16 | - | - | TRBV18
TGTGCCAGCAGCGAAGGAGTGGGGGGGCCGAGTCATGAGCAGTTCTTC | CASSEGVGGPSHEQFF | TRBJ2-1 | 16 | - | - | TRBV9
TGTGCCAGTAGTTTCGGTAGCTCCTACAATGAGCAGTTCTTC | CASSFGSSYNEQFF | TRBJ2-1 | 14 | - | few | TRBV27
TGCGCCAGCAGTGGAGACAGGGAGATGGCAGATACGCAGTATTTT | CASSGDREMADTQYF | TRBJ2-3 | 15 | TRBD1 | - | TRBV10-1
TGTGCCAGCAGTTACTCGAGACCGGTTGAGCCCCAGCATTTT | CASSYSRPVEPQHF | TRBJ1-5 | 14 | - | - | TRBV6-2/TRBV6-3
TGCGCCAGCAGCGCTGAGCGACAGGTTCTTAATTCACCCCTCCACTTT | CASSAERQVLNSPLHF | TRBJ1-6 | 16 | - | - | TRBV5-1
TGCGCCAGCAGGGGCGAAGTCAGTTTATGGAACACCGGGGAGCTGTTTTTT | CASRGEVSLWNTGELFF | TRBJ2-2 | 17 | - | - | TRBV5-1
TGTGCCAGTACCGCTAGGGACAGAATAAACACTGAAGCTTTCTTT | CASTARDRINTEAFF | TRBJ1-1 | 15 | TRBD1 | - | TRBV19
TGTGCCAGCAGTGAGAGGGCTAAGGACAGGGGTAGACCCTACGAGCAGTACTTC | CASSERAKDRGRPYEQYF | TRBJ2-7 | 18 | TRBD1 | - | TRBV25-1
TGTGCCAGCAGACACGGACTAGCGGATGGGACGCAGTATTTT | CASRHGLADGTQYF | TRBJ2-3 | 14 | TRBD2 | - | TRBV6-6
TGTGCCAGCAGCCCGATCGCAGGGGCCGGGGCCAACGTCCTGACTTTC | CASSPIAGAGANVLTF | TRBJ2-6 | 16 | - | - | TRBV5-4
TGTGCCAGCAGCTCTAGGACTAGCGGGGGACTAGATACGCAGTATTTT | CASSSRTSGGLDTQYF | TRBJ2-3 | 16 | TRBD2 | - | TRBV11-2
TGTGCCAGCAGTGACTCAGCGGGGGGGGCAGATACGCAGTATTTT | CASSDSAGGADTQYF | TRBJ2-3 | 15 | TRBD2 | - | TRBV6-4